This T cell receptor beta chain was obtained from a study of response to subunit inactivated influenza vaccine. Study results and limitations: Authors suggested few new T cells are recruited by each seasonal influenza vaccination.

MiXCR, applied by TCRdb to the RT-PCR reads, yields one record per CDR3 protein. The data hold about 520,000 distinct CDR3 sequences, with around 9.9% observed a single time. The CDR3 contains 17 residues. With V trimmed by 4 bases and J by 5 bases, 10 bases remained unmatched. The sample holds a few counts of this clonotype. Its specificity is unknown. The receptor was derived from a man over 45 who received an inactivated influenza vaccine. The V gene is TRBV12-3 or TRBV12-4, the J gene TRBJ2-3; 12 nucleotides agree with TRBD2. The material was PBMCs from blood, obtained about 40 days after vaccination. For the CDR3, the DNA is TGTGCCAGCAGTTATTGGACTAGCGGGGACCGGGGAGATACGCAGTATTTT. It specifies CASSYWTSGDRGDTQYF.